This entry describes one T cell receptor (beta chain). Its cognate antigen is unknown. The CDR3 totals 14 residues. Germline values: CDR1 SGDLS, CDR2 YYNGEE. The V and J ends lost 0 bases and 2 bases respectively, with 6 bases between them. immunoSEQ v3.0 was run at survey level. A per-sample goal of roughly 40,000-50,000 T-cell genomes was targeted by sequencing. The repertoire was sequenced with immunoSEQ multiplex PCR; TCRdb's copy has only in-frame clones and lacks some. The data show fewer than 25,000 clones, with 80% to 90% seen just once and more than 15% held by the top ten. The sample comes from a study of long-term antiretroviral therapy in people with HIV. Findings of the study overall: ART-treated samples gained diversity yet remained below transplant donor controls. Pre-ART expanded clones dominated the repertoire at every time point.

This chain joins TRBV9 and TRBJ1-5; D remains ambiguous. Sequencing was performed on unsorted PBMCs, taken 1.2 years after starting antiretroviral therapy. This receptor was taken from a man aged 50 to 59 with HIV. CDR3 protein: CASSVAGGNQPQHF. Written as DNA, the CDR3 is TGTGCCAGCAGCGTAGCGGGTGGCAATCAGCCCCAGCATTTT. Based on the CDR3 plus reference TRBV9 and TRBJ1-5, the full variable domain is DSGVTQTPKHLITATGQRVTLRCSPRSGDLSVYWYQQSLDQGLQFLIQYYNGEERAKGNILERFSAQQFPDLHSELNLSSLELGDSALYFCASSVAGGNQPQHFGDGTRLSIL.